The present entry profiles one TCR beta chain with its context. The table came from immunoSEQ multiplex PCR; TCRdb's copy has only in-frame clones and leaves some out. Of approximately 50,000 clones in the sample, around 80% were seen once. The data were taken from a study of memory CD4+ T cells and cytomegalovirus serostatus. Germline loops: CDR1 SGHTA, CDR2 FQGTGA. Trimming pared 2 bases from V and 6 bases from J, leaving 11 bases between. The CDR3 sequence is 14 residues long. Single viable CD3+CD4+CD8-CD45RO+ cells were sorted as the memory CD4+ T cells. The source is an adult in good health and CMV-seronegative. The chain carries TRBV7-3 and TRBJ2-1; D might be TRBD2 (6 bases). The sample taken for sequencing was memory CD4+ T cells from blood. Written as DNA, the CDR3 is TGTGCCAGCAGCTTACCCGGGAGTCTCAATGAGCAGTTCTTC. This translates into CASSLPGSLNEQFF.